The 29 T cell receptor beta chains listed next were all sequenced from one sample in a study of blood T cell repertoires in COVID-19. Using immunoSEQ multiplex PCR, the repertoire was profiled, and TCRdb retains in-frame clones only, with some absent. The sample shows approximately 390,000 clones, around 87% of them seen only once. Sequencing was performed on peripheral blood. These receptors all come from a woman in her sixties or seventies with COVID-19, enrolled during active disease.

The V and J genes are TRBV14 and TRBJ1-3; unclear D gene. CDR1 is SGHDN, CDR2 FVKESK, per germline. CDR3 length: 17 residues. V lost 0 bases, J lost 0 bases, and 12 bases lay in between. CDR3 coding DNA: TGTGCCAGCAGCCAAGAGTACTACGGGAGCTCTGGAAACACCATATATTTT. Translated: CASSQEYYGSSGNTIYF.

This clone has only one observation. The CDR3 here is CASETGTGVSEQYF. CDR3 bases: TGTGCTAGCGAAACCGGGACAGGGGTGAGCGAGCAGTACTTC. V and J are TRBV12-5 and TRBJ2-7; TRBD1 agrees at 10 bases. CDR1 LGHNT and CDR2 FRNRAP come from the germline V gene. The CDR3 consists of 14 residues. The ends lost 9 bases at V and 6 bases at J; junction bases unmatched: 11.

The V and J genes are TRBV7-3 and TRBJ2-6, with D hard to call. The CDR3 is made up of 12 amino acids. CDR1 and CDR2 (germline): SGHTA, FQGTGA. Trimming stripped 8 bases from V and 4 bases from J, with 6 bases between. The CDR3 DNA follows: TGTGCCAGCGGTCTAGGGGCCAACGTCCTGACTTTC. Protein product: CASGLGANVLTF.

This clone was seen once. The chain employs TRBV28 and TRBJ1-1, with 8 bases lining up with TRBD1. Germline trimming cut 5 bases from V and 4 bases from J; bases unmatched to any gene: 6. The CDR3 is made up of 14 amino acids. Germline lookup yields CDR1 MDHEN and CDR2 SYDVKM. DNA of the CDR3: TGTGCCAGCAGTCCCAGGGGGCGGGGCACTGAAGCTTTCTTT. It specifies CASSPRGRGTEAFF. Full variable domain (rest looked up from reference TRBV28 and TRBJ1-1): DVKVTQSSRYLVKRTGEKVFLECVQDMDHENMFWYRQDPGLGLRLIYFSYDVKMKEKGDIPEGYSVSREKKERFSLILESASTNQTSMYLCASSPRGRGTEAFFGQGTRLTVV.

The chain links TRBV20-1 to TRBJ1-2; no clear D gene. Germline V CDR1 and CDR2: DFQATT, SNEGSKA (reference sequence). The CDR3 spans 10 residues. The V end lost 6 bases, the J end lost 7 bases, and 9 bases lay between the germline ends. CDR3 coding DNA: TGCAGTGCCCTCCCCGGTGGCTACACCTTC. This translates into CSALPGGYTF.

This chain connects TRBV6-5 to TRBJ2-1, with 8 bases that match TRBD2. CDR3 length: 14 amino acids. The germline V gene encodes CDR1 MNHEY and CDR2 SVGAGI. With V trimmed by 11 bases and J by 0 bases, 6 bases remained unmatched. CDR3 residues: CAVQRGSSYNEQFF. DNA of the CDR3: TGTGCCGTACAGCGGGGGAGCTCCTACAATGAGCAGTTCTTC.

This clone was found a few times. The chain employs TRBV5-1 and TRBJ2-3; D perhaps matches TRBD1 (5 bases). This CDR3 region has 15 residues. Deletions cut 3 bases from V and 0 bases from J, with 11 bases between. From germline, CDR1 is SGHRS and CDR2 YFSETQ. The CDR3 DNA reads as TGCGCCAGCAGCTCGACAGCCATGAGCACAGATACGCAGTATTTT. Protein product: CASSSTAMSTDTQYF.

The genes are TRBV5-1 and TRBJ2-7; 10 positions match TRBD1. Germline V gene data show CDR1 as SGHRS and CDR2 as YFSETQ. This CDR3 spans 18 amino acids. Germline trimming cut 0 bases from V and 0 bases from J; bases unmatched to any gene: 9. CDR3 loop: CASSLGQGALMGSYEQYF. In DNA form, the CDR3 reads TGCGCCAGCAGCTTGGGACAGGGGGCGCTGATGGGCTCCTACGAGCAGTACTTC.

The sample holds a few counts of this clone. The V gene is TRBV28, the J gene TRBJ2-2, with D perhaps matching TRBD1 (5 bases). This CDR3 has 13 amino acids. The germline V gene encodes CDR1 MDHEN and CDR2 SYDVKM. V lost 5 bases and J lost 8, with 12 bases in between. For the CDR3, the DNA is TGTGCCAGCAGTCCCCAGGGAACGGGGGAGCTGTTTTTT. The encoded protein is CASSPQGTGELFF.

CDR3 sequence (DNA): TGTGCCAGCAGTTATTATGGACAGGGGAGGGAAAAACTGTTTTTT. Translating gives CASSYYGQGREKLFF. The V gene is TRBV6-5, the J gene TRBJ1-4; 9 nucleotides match TRBD1. V trimming: 3 bases; J trimming: 8 bases; junction bases outside the gene matches: 7. Per germline, CDR1 MNHEY and CDR2 SVGAGI. The CDR3 totals 15 residues.

This clone was found a few times. This sequence joins TRBV5-4 and TRBJ1-2; a weak D match, TRBD1 (6 bases). There are 13 residues in the CDR3. The V end lost 4 bases, the J end lost 6 bases, and 13 bases lay between the germline ends. Germline V CDR1 and CDR2: SGHNT, YYREEE (reference sequence). CDR3 DNA: TGTGCCAGCAGCCCCGGACAGAGCAATGGCTACACCTTC. The encoded protein is CASSPGQSNGYTF.

This chain links TRBV24-1 with TRBJ2-3; unclear D gene. This CDR3 contains 13 residues. The germline V gene has CDR1 KGHDR and CDR2 SFDVKD. With 3 bases removed from V and 7 bases from J, the gap between germline ends came to 10 bases. CDR3 loop: CATSDNQANTQYF. The CDR3 DNA reads as TGTGCCACCAGTGATAATCAGGCAAATACGCAGTATTTT.

Regarding this clone: Other DNA sequences in the sample encode the same CDR3. The chain combines TRBV10-2 with TRBJ1-3; D gene ambiguous. CDR1 is WSHSY and CDR2 is SAAADI in the germline V gene. The V end lost 3 bases, the J end lost 1 base, and 7 bases lay between the germline ends. This CDR3 spans 14 amino acids. The CDR3 protein is CASSEGGSGNTIYF. The CDR3 nucleotides read TGCGCCAGCAGTGAAGGAGGGTCTGGAAACACCATATATTTT.

With respect to this clone: The sample has other DNA sequences that encode this CDR3 too. The chain recombines TRBV5-1 with TRBJ2-2; D ambiguous. The V and J ends lost 2 bases and 4 bases respectively, with 6 bases between them. The CDR3 has 13 amino acids. Germline lookup yields CDR1 SGHRS and CDR2 YFSETQ. The CDR3 nucleotides are TGCGCCAGCAGCTTCACGGTCACCGGGGAGCTGTTTTTT. Its translation: CASSFTVTGELFF.

The chain carries TRBV7-9 and TRBJ2-1; 10 bases align to TRBD2. The CDR3 totals 15 residues. Trimming removed 6 bases from V and 5 bases from J; junction bases left unmatched: 7. Germline loops: CDR1 SEHNR, CDR2 FQNEAQ (reference sequence). The CDR3, as DNA: TGTGCCAGCAGGTTTAGCGGGGGGACTCACAATGAGCAGTTCTTC. It yields the protein CASRFSGGTHNEQFF.

The chain links TRBV19 to TRBJ2-7, with 8 nucleotides matching TRBD1. Germline CDR1 and CDR2: LNHDA and SQIVND (reference sequence). J gave up 3 bases and V 4 bases, and 8 bases lay outside the gene matches. CDR3 size: 15 residues. The CDR3 spells CASSTAAGGGYEQYF. The CDR3 nucleotides are TGTGCCAGTAGTACAGCCGCAGGGGGCGGCTACGAGCAGTACTTC.

The genes are TRBV24-1 and TRBJ2-1; 14 positions match TRBD2. This CDR3 is 16 amino acids long. Trimming at V came to 7 bases and at J to 4 bases, leaving 5 bases not matched to a gene. Looked up from germline, CDR1 is KGHDR and CDR2 is SFDVKD. CDR3: CATSQGLAGVYNEQFF. The CDR3 coding sequence is TGTGCCACCAGCCAGGGACTAGCGGGGGTGTACAATGAGCAGTTCTTC.

This chain joins TRBV4-1 and TRBJ2-1, with 8 bases lining up with TRBD2. In germline, CDR1 is MGHRA, CDR2 YSYEKL. The CDR3 loop spans 15 amino acids. Losses at the gene ends were 2 bases for V and 4 bases for J; bases not matched to a gene: 4. This CDR3 reads CASSQYSGDYNEQFF. Here the CDR3 DNA reads TGCGCCAGCAGCCAATATAGCGGGGATTACAATGAGCAGTTCTTC.

The chain is built from TRBV19 and TRBJ1-3, with D hard to call. Germline V gene sequence: CDR1 LNHDA, CDR2 SQIVND (reference sequence). The CDR3 extends over 13 amino acids. The V and J ends lost 4 bases and 0 bases respectively, with 4 bases between them. CDR3 bases: TGTGCCAGTAGTAGCGACTCTGGAAACACCATATATTTT. Translation gives CASSSDSGNTIYF.

The V and J genes are TRBV29-1 and TRBJ1-2; perhaps TRBD1 as D (5 bases). The CDR3 is made up of 14 amino acids. Per germline, CDR1 SQVTM and CDR2 ANQGSEA. V was cut by 4 bases and J by 8 bases, with 20 bases left in between. CDR3 loop: CSVAGGRGPYGYTF. The CDR3 DNA follows: TGCAGCGTTGCTGGTGGGAGGGGTCCTTACGGCTACACCTTC.

The chain uses TRBV6-6 and TRBJ1-2; no firm D call. V lost 6 bases and J lost 8, with 13 bases in between. CDR3 size: 12 residues. The V gene's germline CDR1 is MNHNY and CDR2 SVGAGI (reference sequence). The CDR3 DNA sequence: TGTGCCAGCAGCCCGGGAATAGGGGGCTACACCTTC. This encodes CASSPGIGGYTF.

In this sample, this clone turned up once. The chain links TRBV6-5 to TRBJ1-6; TRBD1 might be the D (5 bases). The length of the CDR3 is 15 residues. V was cut by 8 bases and J by 4 bases, with 15 bases left in between. Per the germline V gene, CDR1 is MNHEY and CDR2 is SVGAGI. The DNA of the CDR3 is TGTGCCAGCGCACGGGGGGAACAGTATAATTCACCCCTCCACTTT. Its translation: CASARGEQYNSPLHF.

This clone was detected only once. The chain recombines TRBV6-5 with TRBJ2-7, with D perhaps matching TRBD2 (6 bases). Germline V gene data show CDR1 as MNHEY and CDR2 as SVGAGI. V was cut by 7 bases and J by 0 bases, with 13 bases left in between. The CDR3 runs to 14 residues. Here the CDR3 DNA reads TGTGCCAGCAACAAGGGACTCAGCTCCTACGAGCAGTACTTC. This gives the protein CASNKGLSSYEQYF.

This clone occurred a few times. This chain links TRBV18 with TRBJ1-4; maybe TRBD1 (5 bases). Germline loops: CDR1 KGHSH, CDR2 LQKENI. The CDR3 covers 16 residues. With 3 bases removed from V and 0 bases from J, the gap between germline ends came to 11 bases. CDR3 sequence (DNA): TGTGCCAGCTCACCGGTCTTACAGGCAACTAATGAAAAACTGTTTTTT. Protein product: CASSPVLQATNEKLFF. The whole variable domain, filled in from reference TRBV18 and TRBJ1-4, reads NAGVMQNPRHLVRRRGQEARLRCSPMKGHSHVYWYRQLPEEGLKFMVYLQKENIIDESGMPKERFSAEFPKEGPSILRIQQVVRGDSAAYFCASSPVLQATNEKLFFGSGTQLSVL.

The chain links TRBV12-5 to TRBJ2-1; D unclear. Germline values: CDR1 LGHNT, CDR2 FRNRAP. This CDR3 comprises 12 residues. V lost 1 base and J 6 bases, leaving 4 bases between the germline ends. This chain's CDR3 is CASGLGVNEQFF. In DNA form, the CDR3 reads TGTGCTAGTGGTTTGGGAGTCAATGAGCAGTTCTTC.

The sample holds a few counts of this clone. The V gene is TRBV12-3 or TRBV12-4, the J gene TRBJ2-3; perhaps TRBD1 as D (5 bases). The ends were cut back, 6 bases at V and 4 bases at J, with 11 bases in the middle. The CDR3 contains 13 residues. The CDR3 DNA reads TGTGCCAGCAGCCCGCTGGGGCCAGATACGCAGTATTTT. Protein sequence: CASSPLGPDTQYF.

The V gene is TRBV6-2 or TRBV6-3, the J gene TRBJ1-5; possible D gene TRBD1, 5 bases. The CDR3 length is 14 residues. The germline V gene has CDR1 MNHEY and CDR2 SVGEGT. With 2 bases removed from V and 6 bases from J, the gap between germline ends came to 11 bases. CDR3 amino acids: CASSYVLTGQPQHF. The CDR3 DNA is TGTGCCAGCAGTTACGTGCTAACAGGTCAGCCCCAGCATTTT.

This chain links TRBV7-9 with TRBJ1-3; 10 bases fit TRBD1. Looked up from germline, CDR1 is SEHNR and CDR2 is FQNEAQ (reference sequence). Losses at the gene ends were 5 bases for V and 0 bases for J; bases not matched to a gene: 4. There are 16 residues in the CDR3. The CDR3 here is CASSRQGAVSGNTIYF. CDR3 sequence (DNA): TGTGCCAGCAGCCGACAGGGGGCCGTCTCTGGAAACACCATATATTTT. Supplemented by reference TRBV7-9 and TRBJ1-3, the full variable domain reads DTGVSQNPRHKITKRGQNVTFRCDPISEHNRLYWYRQTLGQGPEFLTYFQNEAQLEKSRLLSDRFSAERPKGSFSTLEIQRTEQGDSAMYLCASSRQGAVSGNTIYFGEGSWLTVV.

This chain joins TRBV27 and TRBJ1-3; D is unresolved. Trimming left V 10 bases short and J 3 bases short, with 7 bases between. Germline V CDR1 and CDR2: MNHEY, SMNVEV (reference sequence). The CDR3 consists of 11 residues. The CDR3 protein is CATRYGNTIYF. Here the CDR3 DNA reads TGTGCCACCCGTTATGGAAACACCATATATTTT.